This T cell receptor (beta chain) was found in a study of cytomegalovirus exposure and HLA in healthy donors. The V segment lost 1 base and the J segment 4 bases; nucleotides outside the gene matches: 2. In germline, CDR1 is LNHDA, CDR2 SQIVND (reference sequence). The CDR3 is 14 residues long. Study findings and constraints: Approximately 18,000 TCR beta sequences were associated with HLA alleles at 0.05 false discovery rate in a later analysis.

PCR employed 60 Vbeta and 13 Jbeta primers. Sequenced by immunoSEQ multiplex PCR; TCRdb stores in-frame clones only, minus some. The data hold approximately 220,000 clones, with more than 75% observed a single time. This clone was detected only a few times. The antigen is undetermined. Sequencing was carried out using PBMCs. This receptor was taken from a man aged 40-50 years in good health and CMV-seropositive. The J gene is TRBJ1-2, the V gene TRBV19; 8 bases align to TRBD1. This chain's CDR3 is CASSIGTGFYGYTF. DNA of the CDR3: TGTGCCAGTAGTATAGGGACAGGGTTCTATGGCTACACCTTC.